This T cell receptor (beta chain) was observed in a study of T cell responses to AZD1222 COVID-19 vaccine. Study background: Analyses pooled second doses at about 4 or about 12 weeks.

This clone was seen just once. Its antigen remains unknown. General study points: Reportedly, nearly half the spike-specific TCRs target unmutated variant regions. Dominant CD4 TCR responses targeted spike regions 160-218 and 743-854.

Repertoires were generated with immunoSEQ multiplex PCR, while TCRdb's copy carries only in-frame clones and drops some. The table includes some 140,000 clones, 70% to 90% detected once. Trimming took 1 base from V and 1 from J; bases not matched to a gene: 8. CDR1 is SGDLS and CDR2 is YYNGEE in the germline V gene. This CDR3 spans 17 amino acids. The chain employs TRBV9 and TRBJ2-5; 9 positions match TRBD2. The clonotype originates from an adult in good health. The sample in question was peripheral blood, obtained on day 0 of AZD1222 vaccination. The CDR3 here is CASSVYSGGSAQETQYF. The CDR3 DNA is TGTGCCAGCAGCGTATATAGCGGGGGATCCGCCCAAGAGACCCAGTACTTC.